This paragraph reports one TCR beta chain. Its antigen is currently unknown. There are 13 residues in the CDR3. V gave up 4 bases and J gave up 4 bases; unmatched junction bases: 3. In germline, CDR1 is SGHTA, CDR2 FQGNSA. The PCR ran on 60 Vbeta and 13 Jbeta primers. Method: immunoSEQ multiplex PCR; TCRdb's copy keeps in-frame clones and lacks some. The table includes roughly 120,000 clones, about 70% detected once. This specimen belongs to a study of cytomegalovirus exposure and HLA in healthy donors. Findings of the study overall: In a later analysis, a genetic analysis reported fewer productive-TCR N-insertions in an Asian-associated ancestry cluster than the cohort average. Presence/absence results assume similar sequencing depth per donor, which may not hold.

Source material: PBMCs. The source is a woman aged 30 to 39 in good health and CMV-seronegative. This chain uses TRBV7-2 with TRBJ1-2, with 7 bases that match TRBD1. CDR3 amino acids: CASSWDSLYGYTF. DNA for the CDR3: TGTGCCAGCAGCTGGGACAGCCTCTATGGCTACACCTTC.